The rows below give T cell receptor beta chains drawn from one sample of a study of T cells after posttransplantation cyclophosphamide. The assay was immunoSEQ multiplex PCR, and TCRdb's table has in-frame clones only and misses some. The data contain under 20,000 clones, 94% of them seen just once; the ten biggest clones take up around 0.3%. The specimen sequenced was naive CD4+ T cells sorted from blood. These receptor sequences come from a woman between 45 and 65 years old in good health and a related stem cell transplant donor. Both conserved end residues are part of each CDR3. A D gene is named only where the DNA matches it firmly. Clone sizes are given selectively: once, few, many, or a class where the clone is expanded.

clone_size	j_call	v_call	d_call	cdr3_aa	cdr3_nt
NA	TRBJ1-1	TRBV10-1	NA	CASSESWGRTEAFF	TGCGCCAGCAGTGAGTCGTGGGGCAGGACTGAAGCTTTCTTT
NA	TRBJ1-1	TRBV7-3	NA	CASSIGGGEAFF	TGTGCCAGCAGCATCGGAGGAGGTGAAGCTTTCTTT
few	TRBJ1-4	TRBV2	NA	CASRGEGGEKLFF	TGTGCCAGCAGGGGGGAGGGAGGGGAAAAACTGTTTTTT
NA	TRBJ1-2	TRBV2	NA	CAWGGGAGYGYTF	TGTGCCTGGGGGGGCGGGGCCGGCTATGGCTACACCTTC
NA	TRBJ1-1	TRBV20-1	NA	CSAREEEEAFF	TGCAGTGCTAGAGAGGAGGAGGAGGCTTTCTTT
NA	TRBJ2-6	TRBV10-3	NA	CAISGRVQRPVPLSGANVLTF	TGTGCCATCAGTGGGAGGGTACAGAGACCCGTTCCCCTTTCTGGGGCCAACGTCCTGACTTTC
NA	TRBJ2-7	TRBV9	NA	CASSVLGHSSYEQYF	TGTGCCAGCAGCGTTCTTGGACATAGCTCCTACGAGCAGTACTTC
NA	TRBJ1-1	TRBV29-1	NA	CSVERVLSVEAFF	TGCAGCGTTGAGAGGGTACTCTCTGTTGAAGCTTTCTTT
few	TRBJ2-2	TRBV4-2	NA	CASSQGRAFTGELFF	TGTGCCAGCAGCCAAGGGCGGGCCTTCACCGGGGAGCTGTTTTTT
NA	TRBJ2-4	TRBV27	NA	CASSYTIAKNIQYF	TGTGCCAGCAGTTACACGATAGCCAAAAACATTCAGTACTTC
NA	TRBJ1-5	TRBV27	NA	CASSLWGAGGRPQHF	TGTGCCAGCAGCCTATGGGGAGCGGGAGGGAGGCCCCAGCATTTT
NA	TRBJ2-7	TRBV6-5	TRBD2	CASSYSVAGYSYEQYF	TGTGCCAGCAGTTACTCCGTAGCGGGGTACTCCTACGAGCAGTACTTC
NA	TRBJ2-6	TRBV4-2	TRBD1	CASSQRDSRSGANVLTF	TGTGCCAGCAGCCAGAGGGACAGCCGCTCTGGGGCCAACGTCCTGACTTTC
NA	TRBJ1-1	TRBV28	NA	CASSSPGRGHEAFF	TGTGCCAGCAGTTCTCCGGGTCGTGGCCATGAAGCTTTCTTT
NA	TRBJ1-4	TRBV7-9	NA	CASSLILTVEATNEKLFF	TGTGCCAGCAGCCTAATCCTGACAGTGGAAGCAACTAATGAAAAACTGTTTTTT
NA	TRBJ2-7	TRBV10-2	TRBD1	CASGRQGISYEQYF	TGCGCCAGCGGGCGACAGGGGATCTCCTACGAGCAGTACTTC
NA	TRBJ2-3	TRBV7-6	NA	CASSSDHRFVADTQYF	TGTGCCAGCAGCTCAGACCACAGGTTCGTGGCAGATACGCAGTATTTT
NA	TRBJ1-4	TRBV30	NA	CAWSGGGEKLFF	TGTGCCTGGAGTGGGGGGGGTGAAAAACTGTTTTTT
NA	TRBJ2-7	TRBV28	TRBD1	CASRPYRGLSYEQYF	TGTGCCAGCAGGCCATACAGGGGGCTCTCCTACGAGCAGTACTTC
NA	TRBJ1-4	TRBV30	NA	CAWSLDRTNEKLFF	TGTGCCTGGAGTCTTGACAGGACCAATGAAAAACTGTTTTTT
few	TRBJ1-4	TRBV19	NA	CASSRTFPNEKLFF	TGTGCCAGTAGCAGGACTTTTCCGAATGAAAAACTGTTTTTT
NA	TRBJ2-1	TRBV5-6	TRBD1	CASSLALTGLSYNEQFF	TGTGCCAGCAGCTTGGCGCTGACAGGGCTATCCTACAATGAGCAGTTCTTC